Presented here are 19 T cell receptor beta chains from one specimen sequenced in a study of cytomegalovirus exposure and HLA in healthy donors. The PCR employed 60 Vbeta primers together with 13 Jbeta primers. Only in-frame clones appear in the TCRdb table, and some are missing; sequencing was by immunoSEQ multiplex PCR. The table for this sample gives about 130,000 clones. Material for sequencing was PBMCs. The receptors were gathered from a woman between 55 and 75 years old in good health and CMV-seronegative.

CDR3 nucleotide sequence: TGTGCCAGCTCACCTCTCCTAGCGGGGGGAGATACGCAGTATTTT. Translating gives CASSPLLAGGDTQYF. The J gene is TRBJ2-3, the V gene TRBV18; 11 bases agree with TRBD2. The CDR3 totals 15 residues. Germline trimming cut 3 bases from V and 5 bases from J; bases unmatched to any gene: 4. Looked up from germline, CDR1 is KGHSH and CDR2 is LQKENI.

The CDR3 sequence: CASSLSGVEGTQYF. The CDR3 bases are TGCGCCAGCAGTCTTAGCGGGGTAGAAGGTACGCAGTATTTT. The chain links TRBV10-1 to TRBJ2-3, with 8 bases that match TRBD2. V shed 5 bases, J shed 8 bases, and the junction held 9 bases outside the gene matches. The CDR3 consists of 14 residues. CDR1 WNHNN and CDR2 SYGVQD come from the germline V gene (reference sequence).

The chain joins TRBV7-9 to TRBJ2-1; 9 bases map to TRBD2. The CDR3 length is 16 residues. V shed 5 bases and J 2 bases; nucleotides not matched to a gene: 7. Germline assignment: CDR1 SEHNR and CDR2 FQNEAQ (reference sequence). The CDR3 region has the DNA TGTGCCAGCAGCCTCAAAGCGGGAGGAGCCTACAATGAGCAGTTCTTC. This sequence encodes CASSLKAGGAYNEQFF.

The rearrangement uses TRBV2 and TRBJ2-2; 8 bases agree with TRBD2. V was clipped by 3 bases and J by 5 bases; unmatched bases: 5. CDR3 length: 15 residues. Germline V gene sequence: CDR1 SNHLY, CDR2 FYNNEI. The CDR3 DNA follows: TGTGCCAGCAGTGAGAGGTCGGGGGGGACCGGGGAGCTGTTTTTT. Translating it yields CASSERSGGTGELFF.

This chain connects TRBV23-1 to TRBJ1-2; weak D call: TRBD1 (6 bases). TRBV23-1 is flagged as an ORF with uncertain function. The CDR3 contains 15 residues. V was cut by 4 bases and J by 4 bases, with 16 bases left in between. CDR3 protein: CASSPLDSTVYGYTF. Written as DNA, the CDR3 is TGCGCCAGCAGTCCGTTGGACAGTACGGTCTATGGCTACACCTTC.

This chain links TRBV5-4 with TRBJ1-1, with D hard to call. Per germline, CDR1 SGHNT and CDR2 YYREEE (reference sequence). The CDR3 has 12 residues. V dropped 2 bases and J dropped 7 bases, with 9 bases sitting between them. CDR3 protein: CASSFDAGEAFF. Here the CDR3 DNA reads TGTGCCAGCAGCTTTGATGCCGGTGAAGCTTTCTTT.

V is TRBV6-1 and J is TRBJ1-5, with D tentatively TRBD1 (5 bases). CDR1 MNHNS and CDR2 SASEGT come from the germline V gene. Trimming stripped 3 bases from V and 2 bases from J, with 11 bases between. This CDR3 comprises 15 residues. The CDR3, as DNA: TGTGCCAGCAGTGACAGTGGAGGGGGCAATCAGCCCCAGCATTTT. It yields the protein CASSDSGGGNQPQHF.

The chain uses TRBV7-8 and TRBJ2-2; tentatively, D is TRBD1 (5 bases). Germline V lookup: CDR1 SGHVS, CDR2 FQNEAQ. V was cut by 4 bases and J by 1 base, with 7 bases left in between. This CDR3 has 14 residues. The CDR3 loop is CASSYGQNTGELFF. DNA of the CDR3: TGTGCCAGCAGCTACGGACAGAACACCGGGGAGCTGTTTTTT.

V is TRBV9 and J is TRBJ2-1, with D possibly matching TRBD1 (5 bases). Trimming pared 0 bases from V and 11 bases from J, leaving 9 bases between. CDR1 and CDR2 from the germline V gene are SGDLS and YYNGEE. The CDR3 totals 12 residues. The CDR3 loop is CASSVGAGQQFF. The DNA for the CDR3 is TGTGCCAGCAGCGTAGGGGCAGGGCAGCAGTTCTTC.

The rearrangement links TRBV5-4 to TRBJ2-1; D may be TRBD2 (6 bases). This CDR3 is built from 16 residues. Trimming removed 4 bases at V and 6 bases at J, with 20 bases between. Looked up from germline, CDR1 is SGHNT and CDR2 is YYREEE (reference sequence). The chain's CDR3 is CASSPGVRSVSNEQFF. For the CDR3, the DNA is TGTGCCAGCAGCCCGGGAGTCAGATCGGTCTCCAATGAGCAGTTCTTC.

V gene TRBV30 combines with J gene TRBJ1-4; tentative D call: TRBD1 (5 bases). This CDR3 region has 14 residues. V lost 5 bases to trimming and J lost 8 bases, with 18 bases between them. Germline-derived CDR1 and CDR2 are GTSNPN and SVGIG (reference sequence). The DNA for the CDR3 is TGTGCCTGGTCCCGGGGGGAGGGGTCCGAAAAACTGTTTTTT. This encodes CAWSRGEGSEKLFF.

The chain joins TRBV7-9 to TRBJ1-1; weak D call: TRBD1 (5 bases). The V gene lost 3 bases and the J gene lost 8 bases, with 19 bases spanning the gap. Germline assignment: CDR1 SEHNR and CDR2 FQNEAQ (reference sequence). The CDR3 runs to 15 residues. In nucleotides, the CDR3 is TGTGCCAGCAGCTTTGGGCAGGGTAATGCACCCGAAGCTTTCTTT. This gives the protein CASSFGQGNAPEAFF.

CDR3 region: CASSRGGAYEQYF. Here the CDR3 DNA reads TGCGCCAGCAGTCGAGGGGGGGCCTACGAGCAGTACTTC. The rearrangement links TRBV5-1 to TRBJ2-7, with D perhaps matching TRBD2 (7 bases). The germline V and J ends were trimmed by 5 bases and 2 bases, with 11 bases remaining between them. The V gene's germline CDR1 is SGHRS and CDR2 YFSETQ. There are 13 residues in the CDR3.

The genes are TRBV15 and TRBJ2-5; D is undetermined. The J call may be wrong; the DNA end is better matched by TRBJ2-7. The CDR3 is 16 residues long. Germline V lookup: CDR1 LNHNV, CDR2 YYDKDF (reference sequence). This CDR3 reads CATSRARSTTSYEQYF. As DNA, the CDR3 is TGTGCCACCAGCAGGGCCCGGTCAACTACGTCCTACGAGCAGTACTTC.

The V and J genes are TRBV2 and TRBJ1-1, with no clear D. Looked up from germline, CDR1 is SNHLY and CDR2 is FYNNEI. The V end lost 4 bases, the J end lost 0 bases, and 6 bases lay between the germline ends. CDR3 size: 13 residues. CDR3 in amino acids: CASSANLNTEAFF. CDR3 coding DNA: TGTGCCAGCAGTGCCAACTTGAACACTGAAGCTTTCTTT.

The V call is TRBV2, the J call TRBJ2-5; D gene uncertain. The J call may be mistaken, given a closer DNA end match to TRBJ2-7. Per germline, CDR1 SNHLY and CDR2 FYNNEI. CDR3 size: 12 residues. CDR3 sequence reads: CASIVSYYEQYF. CDR3 bases: TGTGCCAGCATTGTCAGTTACTACGAGCAGTACTTC.

This sequence joins TRBV9 and TRBJ2-1; 9 nucleotides align to TRBD2. The CDR3 runs to 17 residues. Unmatched junction bases numbered 15, after V lost 3 bases and J lost 8 bases. Germline CDR1 reads SGDLS; CDR2 reads YYNGEE. The CDR3 loop reads CASSEGAGGRAEYEQFF. CDR3 in DNA: TGTGCCAGCAGCGAGGGGGCAGGCGGGAGGGCCGAATATGAGCAGTTCTTC.

V gene TRBV2 combines with J gene TRBJ1-2; the D is unclear. This CDR3 spans 11 amino acids. V was pared by 5 bases and J by 14 bases, with 15 bases between. Germline-derived CDR1 and CDR2 are SNHLY and FYNNEI. DNA for the CDR3: TGTGCCAGCAGTCGGCCGGGGAGGGTAACCTTC. Protein sequence: CASSRPGRVTF.

This chain joins TRBV11-1 and TRBJ1-2; weak D call: TRBD1 (6 bases). CDR1 is SGHAT and CDR2 is FQDESV in the germline V gene (reference sequence). V dropped 5 bases and J dropped 4 bases, with 14 bases sitting between them. This CDR3 contains 14 residues. CDR3 sequence: CASSPRTAGYGYTF. The CDR3 coding sequence is TGTGCCAGCAGCCCTAGGACAGCCGGCTATGGCTACACCTTC.